This entry lists 10 T cell receptor beta chains sequenced from one sample in a study of Graves' ophthalmopathy and Graves' hyperthyroidism (dated by TCRdb to between 2017 and 2018). The reads were generated on an Illumina HiSeq 2000. TCR beta CDR3 regions were amplified from RNA transcripts for repertoire sequencing. HTBI primers and the Qiagen OneStep RT-PCR kit were used in a first-round RT-PCR, which was followed by a second-round multiplex PCR, size selection and purification. TCRdb trimmed the raw reads at Q25, called clones with MiXCR and kept productive beta chains. Every entry covers one CDR3 protein and lists the most common genes and DNA from its rows. This sample lists hundreds of thousands of distinct CDR3 sequences; around 42% were detected once. Less than 50% of the sample goes to the ten largest clones. The sequenced sample was peripheral blood. The receptors were gathered from an adult man with Graves' ophthalmopathy.

The chain recombines TRBV24-1 with TRBJ1-4; the match to TRBD1 covers 8 bases. The CDR3 consists of 13 residues. V was clipped by 7 bases and J by 6 bases; unmatched bases: 3. The germline V gene encodes CDR1 KGHDR and CDR2 SFDVKD. The DNA for the CDR3 is TGTGCCACCAGCGGACAGGGTGATGAAAAACTGTTTTTT. It codes for CATSGQGDEKLFF.

This clonotype has a handful of counts. The chain joins TRBV2 to TRBJ1-1; 10 positions match TRBD1. This CDR3 is built from 14 residues. The V segment lost 7 bases and the J segment 6 bases; nucleotides outside the gene matches: 8. Germline V gene sequence: CDR1 SNHLY, CDR2 FYNNEI. The CDR3 nucleotides read TGTGCCAGCAAAAGCCGGGACAGGGGAGCTGAAGCTTTCTTT. It yields the protein CASKSRDRGAEAFF.

This chain links TRBV20-1 with TRBJ2-2, with TRBD2 as a possible D gene (5 bases). There are 15 residues in the CDR3. The V gene's germline CDR1 is DFQATT and CDR2 SNEGSKA (reference sequence). V lost 1 base, J lost 0 bases, and 9 bases lay in between. Written as DNA, the CDR3 is TGCAGTGCTAGAGGGGAGTACACGAACACCGGGGAGCTGTTTTTT. Amino acids: CSARGEYTNTGELFF.

A note on this clonotype: One junction end does not reproduce the germline sequence, and a read error may be involved. The chain combines TRBV10-3 with TRBJ1-2; D might be TRBD1 (5 bases). Germline values: CDR1 ENHRY, CDR2 SYGVKD. The CDR3 is 17 residues long. This chain's CDR3 is CASSEAHGTELNYGYTF. The CDR3 DNA is TGTGCCAGCAGTGAAGCCCACGGGACCGAGCTAAACTATGGCTACACCTTC.

This sequence joins TRBV20-1 and TRBJ1-1; the D gene is possibly TRBD1 (5 bases). Trimming cost V 5 bases and J 5 bases, with 18 bases left between them. The germline V gene has CDR1 DFQATT and CDR2 SNEGSKA (reference sequence). This CDR3 has 14 residues. The DNA for the CDR3 is TGCAGTGCTGGCCCGGGACGCCCTGGGACTGAAGCTTTCTTT. It codes for CSAGPGRPGTEAFF.

The gene calls are TRBV24-1 and TRBJ2-2; 10 nucleotides match TRBD1. The CDR3 spans 18 residues. The ends lost 0 bases at V and 6 bases at J; junction bases unmatched: 9. Germline CDR1 KGHDR, CDR2 SFDVKD. CDR3 bases: TGTGCCACCAGTGATTTGGGGGACAGGGGCGGATTTGCCGGGGAGCTGTTTTTT. This sequence encodes CATSDLGDRGGFAGELFF.

Many counts were recorded for this clonotype. The rearrangement uses TRBV7-9 and TRBJ1-4; D may be TRBD1 (5 bases). Germline CDR1 reads SEHNR; CDR2 reads FQNEAQ (reference sequence). V was trimmed by 3 bases and J by 5 bases, leaving 10 bases between them. The CDR3 spans 14 residues. The CDR3 loop is CASSLSGSNEKLFF. Here the CDR3 DNA reads TGTGCCAGCAGCTTGTCAGGGTCCAATGAAAAACTGTTTTTT.

This clonotype was seen at least ten times. The rearrangement links TRBV25-1 to TRBJ1-2; D gene ambiguous. Germline-derived CDR1 and CDR2 are MGHDK and SYGVNS. With 0 bases removed from V and 1 base from J, the gap between germline ends came to 6 bases. The CDR3 has 14 residues. In DNA form, the CDR3 reads TGTGCCAGCAGTGAATATCGGAGTAACTATGGCTACACCTTC. Its translation is CASSEYRSNYGYTF.

This clonotype was observed at least ten times. The CDR3 loop is CASVRGGLAQPQHF. The CDR3 DNA reads as TGTGCCAGTGTCCGAGGGGGCCTAGCCCAGCCCCAGCATTTT. The rearrangement joins TRBV28 to TRBJ1-5, with 7 positions matching TRBD1. Unmatched junction bases numbered 12, after V lost 9 bases and J lost 7 bases. Germline CDR1 is MDHEN and CDR2 is SYDVKM. There are 14 residues in the CDR3.

This clonotype was detected many times. This chain links TRBV29-1 with TRBJ2-7; tentative D call: TRBD2 (5 bases). CDR3 size: 11 residues. Deletions cut 6 bases from V and 4 bases from J, with 10 bases between. Germline CDR1 is SQVTM and CDR2 is ANQGSEA. Here the CDR3 reads CSVTWEYEQYF. For the CDR3, the DNA is TGCAGCGTGACCTGGGAGTACGAGCAGTACTTC.